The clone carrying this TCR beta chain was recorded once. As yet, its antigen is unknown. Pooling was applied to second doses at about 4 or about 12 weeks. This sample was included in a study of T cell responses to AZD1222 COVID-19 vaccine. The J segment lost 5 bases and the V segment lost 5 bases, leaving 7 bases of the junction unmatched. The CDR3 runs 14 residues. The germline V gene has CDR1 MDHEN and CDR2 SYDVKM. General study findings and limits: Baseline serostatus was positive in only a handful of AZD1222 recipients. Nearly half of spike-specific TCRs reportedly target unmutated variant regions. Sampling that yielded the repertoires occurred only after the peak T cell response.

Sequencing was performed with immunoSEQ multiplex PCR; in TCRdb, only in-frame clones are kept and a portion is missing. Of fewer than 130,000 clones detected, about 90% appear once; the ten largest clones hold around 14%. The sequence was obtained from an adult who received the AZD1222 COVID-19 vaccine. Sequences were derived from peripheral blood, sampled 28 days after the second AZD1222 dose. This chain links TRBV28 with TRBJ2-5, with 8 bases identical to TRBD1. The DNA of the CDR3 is TGTGCCAGCAGTGTTGGACAGGGTACCGAGACCCAGTACTTC. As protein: CASSVGQGTETQYF.